This entry features one T cell receptor beta chain sequence. TCRdb re-called the 5' RACE reads and gives one entry per CDR3 protein, without DNA. The sample data list some 450,000 distinct CDR3 sequences. Germline V gene lookup returns CDR1 DFQATT and CDR2 SNEGSKA (reference sequence). This CDR3 region has 13 residues. This sample was included in a study of monozygotic twins with inflammatory bowel disease. The TCR sequence derives from a human donor with ulcerative colitis or Crohn's disease, or a healthy co-twin of an affected twin (not recorded which). The chain uses TRBV20-1 and TRBJ2-2; TCRdb indicates TRBD1, and absent DNA this call remains unverified. The sequencing sample was made of blood. The CDR3 is CSAMPGGAGELFF.